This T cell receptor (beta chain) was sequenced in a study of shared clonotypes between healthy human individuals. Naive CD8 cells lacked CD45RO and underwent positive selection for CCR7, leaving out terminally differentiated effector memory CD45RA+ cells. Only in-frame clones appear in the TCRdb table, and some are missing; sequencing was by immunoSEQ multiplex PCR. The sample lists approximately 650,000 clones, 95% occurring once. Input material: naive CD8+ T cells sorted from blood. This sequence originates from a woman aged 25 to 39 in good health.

CDR3 sequence reads: CASSRGDGGNTGELFF. CDR3 nucleotide sequence: TGCGCCAGCAGCCGCGGGGACGGAGGAAACACCGGGGAGCTGTTTTTT. The V and J genes are TRBV5-1 and TRBJ2-2, with D possibly being TRBD2 (6 bases). V was pared by 4 bases and J by 2 bases, with 15 bases between. The CDR3 spans 16 residues. CDR1 and CDR2 (germline): SGHRS, YFSETQ.